The clone carrying this T cell receptor (beta chain) was detected a few times. Its antigen is currently unknown. Trimming removed 4 bases at V and 4 bases at J, with 11 bases between. The germline V gene encodes CDR1 MNHEY and CDR2 SMNVEV (reference sequence). The CDR3 length is 14 residues. This entry belongs to a study of OX40 agonist ivuxolimab in advanced cancers. About the study: The dose of intravenous ivuxolimab that patients received every 2 weeks ranged from 0.01 to 10 mg/kg. In three patients, partial responses were observed, one with hepatocellular carcinoma and two with cutaneous melanoma.

Assay used: immunoSEQ multiplex PCR; TCRdb lists only in-frame clones, some missing. Of 35,000 to 45,000 clones in the sample, over 65% are singletons; the top ten hold roughly 24%. Whole-study findings and limits: There were, on average, more expanded clones in CD8+ T cells than in CD4+.

This chain uses TRBV27 with TRBJ1-5; D gene uncertain. This TCR derives from an adult with an advanced solid tumor such as melanoma, head and neck, liver or kidney cancer. The specimen comprised CD4+ or CD8+ T cells sorted from blood, sampled in a trial of the OX40 agonist ivuxolimab. CDR3 in amino acids: CASSYSGGNQPQHF. The DNA for the CDR3 is TGTGCCAGCAGTTATTCAGGTGGGAATCAGCCCCAGCATTTT.